This entry describes one T cell receptor (beta chain). The sample originates from a study of shared clonotypes between healthy human individuals. Libraries were prepared by immunoSEQ multiplex PCR; TCRdb keeps only in-frame clonotypes and omits some of them. The table lists some 100,000 clones, 68% of them singletons. Germline V CDR1 and CDR2: MNHEY, SMNVEV (reference sequence). The CDR3 contains 16 residues. The V gene end was trimmed by 5 bases and the J gene end by 2 bases; junction bases not matched to a gene: 10. J is TRBJ2-7 and V is TRBV27; TRBD1 matches 9 bases. The sequenced material came from memory CD8+ T cells sorted from blood. Subset noted: CD45RO+ cells pooled with CCR7-negative TemRA cells. This TCR came from a woman in her twenties or thirties in good health. The DNA for the CDR3 is TGTGCCAGCAGTCCTGGTAACAGGGGGCCACCCTACGAGCAGTACTTC. It codes for CASSPGNRGPPYEQYF.